The entry below gives a single T cell receptor (beta chain) sequence along with its context. Its cognate antigen is unknown. These data originate in a study of cytomegalovirus exposure and HLA in healthy donors. Study-level findings and limits: In the analysis, some V segments, TRBV6-2 and TRBV6-3 included, were excluded as indistinguishable. Later analysis identified about 18,000 TCR beta sequences associated with HLA alleles, using a false discovery rate threshold of 0.05. According to a later analysis, donors in an Asian-associated ancestry cluster reportedly had fewer N-insertions than the roughly 640-donor mean.

The ends were cut back, 3 bases at V and 0 bases at J, with 12 bases in the middle. Germline V gene lookup returns CDR1 SGDLS and CDR2 YYNGEE. CDR3 length: 15 amino acids. 13 Jbeta primers and 60 Vbeta primers were used for the PCR. The data were produced by immunoSEQ multiplex PCR, yet TCRdb's version contains in-frame clones alone and is incomplete. There are under 250,000 clones in the sample; 79% occur only once, and around 4.3% lies in the top ten. This TCR came from a young woman in good health and CMV-seropositive. The V gene is TRBV9, the J gene TRBJ1-1; TRBD1 might be the D (6 bases). The sample was PBMCs. Here the CDR3 DNA reads TGTGCCAGCAGCGCAATCAACAGGGTGAACACTGAAGCTTTCTTT. Its protein product is CASSAINRVNTEAFF.